A selection of T cell receptor beta chains follows, all from one sample in a study of T cell repertoires in cytomegalovirus infection. TCRdb re-derived calls from the reads in MiXCR, one entry per CDR3 protein. This sample has under 300,000 distinct CDR3 sequences; around an eighth occur once, and the top ten carry approximately 1.8%. The material sequenced was PBMCs. All receptors come from a human donor in good health (CMV status not recorded). Some clones in this sample may be carry-over from other donors' samples. The CDR3 runs from the conserved cysteine through the conserved F or W. D genes are given only for firm matches.

V gene	D gene	J gene	CDR3 protein
TRBV20-1	TRBD2	TRBJ2-1	CSASGGGAPYNEQFF
TRBV7-2	-	TRBJ2-1	CASSSPWGVQFF
TRBV19	TRBD1	TRBJ2-2	CASSSAVRQGWNTGELFF
TRBV5-1	-	TRBJ2-7	CASSTQTGTYEQYF
TRBV7-2	-	TRBJ2-2	CASSFRDSNTGELFF
TRBV2	-	TRBJ2-1	CASTGTPPANEQFF
TRBV7-2	-	TRBJ2-2	CASSLGYRENTGELFF
TRBV10-2	-	TRBJ2-7	CASAWGAQSYEQYF
TRBV6-2/TRBV6-3	TRBD1	TRBJ1-5	CASNRLPRTGDGQPQHF
TRBV7-6	-	TRBJ2-7	CASSLEQFSYEQYF
TRBV7-2	-	TRBJ2-4	CASSSLRRGTKNIQYF
TRBV28	-	TRBJ2-7	CASSSGTLLRLEQYF
TRBV6-5	-	TRBJ1-6	CASRSYSTGPGNSPLHF
TRBV7-9	TRBD2	TRBJ2-7	CASSLTGLAVSYEQYF
TRBV7-2	-	TRBJ1-5	CASSLANRAGQPQHF
TRBV28	-	TRBJ1-4	CASSPPGGGLRSGLFF
TRBV7-2	-	TRBJ2-3	CASSLGAGLDTQYF
TRBV28	TRBD1	TRBJ2-3	CASSLGFRGRSDTQYF
TRBV2	-	TRBJ2-3	CASSGSTDTQYF
TRBV7-6	TRBD2	TRBJ2-1	CASSFRRQRDYNEQFF
TRBV5-6	TRBD1	TRBJ2-3	CASSLVGTGQGGRDTQYF
TRBV11-2	-	TRBJ2-2	CASSSPAGAGTGELFF
TRBV7-2	-	TRBJ2-3	CASSSSVAGPFTDTQYF
TRBV2	-	TRBJ1-3	CASSPGSGNTIYF
TRBV7-9	-	TRBJ2-7	CASSRDIISYEQYF
TRBV30	TRBD2	TRBJ2-7	CAWRVAGGSSYEQYF
TRBV7-2	-	TRBJ2-7	CASSSRSRANSYEQYF
TRBV12-3/TRBV12-4	-	TRBJ1-1	CASSFEGLKNTEAFF
TRBV28	-	TRBJ2-1	CASRGGVVEQFF
TRBV27	-	TRBJ1-1	CASSTAVKNTEAFF
TRBV5-1	-	TRBJ2-7	CASSLAGFPYEQYF
TRBV29-1	-	TRBJ1-2	CSVEGGRGYTF
TRBV11-3	TRBD2	TRBJ2-7	CASGGGPYEQYF
TRBV3-1	-	TRBJ1-4	CASSLTGKPGEKLFF
TRBV7-9	-	TRBJ1-4	CASSFNLDAQKLFF
TRBV10-3	TRBD1	TRBJ2-5	CAISEGTGVIETQYF
TRBV7-7	TRBD1	TRBJ2-3	CASSPGTGSTDTQYF
TRBV7-2	-	TRBJ2-5	CASSLAPQATQETQYF
TRBV29-1	TRBD1	TRBJ2-3	CSVQGTLGQGSDTQYF
TRBV5-1	TRBD2	TRBJ2-3	CASSGGLAVPADTQYF
TRBV6-2/TRBV6-3	-	TRBJ1-4	CASRISGLRNEKLFF
TRBV20-1	-	TRBJ2-1	CSARSRASYYNEQFF
TRBV7-9	TRBD1	TRBJ2-7	CASSSSRTGDEQYF
TRBV6-2/TRBV6-3	-	TRBJ2-1	CASSSLGTYNEQFF
TRBV28	TRBD1	TRBJ1-5	CASSSYGTGGDNQPQHF
TRBV18	TRBD1	TRBJ1-1	CASSPFQGEITMTLF
TRBV6-2/TRBV6-3	TRBD1	TRBJ1-1	CASSYWQGDPNTEAFF
TRBV7-3	TRBD2	TRBJ2-1	CASSFGAGGPGGDNEQFF
TRBV7-3	-	TRBJ1-3	CASSAHGQLSGNTIYF
TRBV6-6	-	TRBJ1-6	CASSYSEGWNNSPLHF
TRBV7-6	TRBD1	TRBJ2-1	CASSPGQGGSYNEQFF
TRBV6-6	-	TRBJ2-5	CASSYRGAETQYF
TRBV7-9	TRBD1	TRBJ1-2	CASSFTGTEPNYGYTF
TRBV2	-	TRBJ2-7	CASTLPPEGVNAQYF
TRBV7-2	TRBD1	TRBJ2-7	CASRSPTGVYEQYF
TRBV7-8	-	TRBJ2-1	CASSLQGGAYNEQFF
TRBV28	TRBD1	TRBJ2-1	CASSSTTGTGGAYNEQFF